This is a list of T cell receptor beta chains from one sample in a study of cytomegalovirus exposure and HLA in healthy donors. This table comes from immunoSEQ multiplex PCR, and its TCRdb copy is limited to in-frame clones, with some not included. The top ten hold about 2% of the sample, which has more than 150,000 clones, over 70% seen once. Sample: PBMCs. These TCRs come from a woman aged 25 to 39 in good health and CMV-seronegative. CDR3s include the opening cysteine and the closing phenylalanine or tryptophan. The D gene is left open where the match is weak. A row's size may be missing; if present it is once, few, many or a size class.

CDR3aa: CSVELETDYYGYTF
CDR3nt: TGCAGCGTTGAGTTAGAGACAGACTACTATGGCTACACCTTC
v_gene: TRBV29-1
len: 14
d_gene: -
j_gene: TRBJ1-2
abundance: -

CDR3aa: CASSLTGDSNQPQHF
CDR3nt: TGTGCCAGCAGTCTGACAGGAGATAGCAATCAGCCCCAGCATTTT
v_gene: TRBV6-5
len: 15
d_gene: -
j_gene: TRBJ1-5
abundance: few

CDR3aa: CASSFPGETQYF
CDR3nt: TGTGCCAGCAGTTTTCCCGGGGAGACCCAGTACTTC
v_gene: TRBV27
len: 12
d_gene: -
j_gene: TRBJ2-5
abundance: -

CDR3aa: CASSLRGQGLTDTQYF
CDR3nt: TGTGCCAGCAGCTTACGGGGACAGGGGCTCACAGATACGCAGTATTTT
v_gene: TRBV7-9
len: 16
d_gene: TRBD1
j_gene: TRBJ2-3
abundance: few

CDR3aa: CASSRDRIQETQYF
CDR3nt: TGTGCCAGCAGTCGGGACAGAATACAAGAGACCCAGTACTTC
v_gene: TRBV25-1
len: 14
d_gene: TRBD1
j_gene: TRBJ2-5
abundance: -

CDR3aa: CATSRDTTASDSGANGLTF
CDR3nt: TGTGCCACCAGCAGAGACACAACCGCGAGTGACTCTGGGGCCAACGGCCTGACTTTC
v_gene: TRBV15
len: 19
d_gene: -
j_gene: TRBJ2-6
abundance: -

CDR3aa: CASIKLAGNTGELFF
CDR3nt: TGTGCCAGTATAAAACTAGCGGGGAACACCGGGGAGCTGTTTTTT
v_gene: TRBV19
len: 15
d_gene: TRBD2
j_gene: TRBJ2-2
abundance: -

CDR3aa: CASSLVQGGQPQHF
CDR3nt: TGTGCCAGCAGCTTAGTACAGGGTGGCCAGCCCCAGCATTTT
v_gene: TRBV7-6
len: 14
d_gene: -
j_gene: TRBJ1-5
abundance: -

CDR3aa: CASSSRQAPWGYTF
CDR3nt: TGTGCCAGCAGCTCACGACAGGCCCCCTGGGGCTACACCTTC
v_gene: TRBV7-9
len: 14
d_gene: -
j_gene: TRBJ1-2
abundance: -

CDR3aa: CASSLAAGLTGELFF
CDR3nt: TGTGCCAGCAGCTTAGCGGCAGGGCTTACCGGGGAGCTGTTTTTT
v_gene: TRBV7-6
len: 15
d_gene: -
j_gene: TRBJ2-2
abundance: -

CDR3aa: CASSERQGVTGELFF
CDR3nt: TGTGCCAGCAGTGAAAGGCAGGGGGTCACCGGGGAGCTGTTTTTT
v_gene: TRBV6-1
len: 15
d_gene: TRBD1
j_gene: TRBJ2-2
abundance: -

CDR3aa: CASSYSNEGNTEAFF
CDR3nt: TGTGCCAGCAGTTACTCGAATGAGGGGAACACTGAAGCTTTCTTT
v_gene: TRBV6-5
len: 15
d_gene: -
j_gene: TRBJ1-1
abundance: -

CDR3aa: CASSQGAGTDTQYF
CDR3nt: TGCGCCAGCAGCCAGGGGGCAGGCACAGATACGCAGTATTTT
v_gene: TRBV5-1
len: 14
d_gene: TRBD1
j_gene: TRBJ2-3
abundance: -

CDR3aa: CASSLSPRTGHYEQYF
CDR3nt: TGTGCCAGCAGTTTATCTCCTCGGACAGGCCACTACGAGCAGTACTTC
v_gene: TRBV27
len: 16
d_gene: TRBD1
j_gene: TRBJ2-7
abundance: -

CDR3aa: CSAGSGPQETQYF
CDR3nt: TGCAGCGCTGGGAGCGGGCCTCAAGAGACCCAGTACTTC
v_gene: TRBV29-1
len: 13
d_gene: -
j_gene: TRBJ2-5
abundance: -

CDR3aa: CASSFLQTGATYEQYF
CDR3nt: TGTGCCAGCAGCTTCCTCCAGACAGGGGCCACCTACGAGCAGTACTTC
v_gene: TRBV13
len: 16
d_gene: TRBD1
j_gene: TRBJ2-7
abundance: -

CDR3aa: CSVVDRERSDTQYF
CDR3nt: TGCAGCGTTGTAGACAGGGAAAGATCAGATACGCAGTATTTT
v_gene: TRBV29-1
len: 14
d_gene: TRBD1
j_gene: TRBJ2-3
abundance: -

CDR3aa: CATNPEGRLNQPQHF
CDR3nt: TGTGCCACTAACCCCGAGGGCAGGCTCAATCAGCCCCAGCATTTT
v_gene: TRBV28
len: 15
d_gene: -
j_gene: TRBJ1-5
abundance: -

CDR3aa: CASRPVGGNYGYTF
CDR3nt: TGTGCCAGCAGACCCGTTGGGGGGAACTATGGCTACACCTTC
v_gene: TRBV27
len: 14
d_gene: -
j_gene: TRBJ1-2
abundance: -

CDR3aa: CATIAGGRYNEQFF
CDR3nt: TGTGCCACCATCGCAGGGGGGAGGTACAATGAGCAGTTCTTC
v_gene: TRBV28
len: 14
d_gene: -
j_gene: TRBJ2-1
abundance: -

CDR3aa: CASSLVSGRGTEAFF
CDR3nt: TGTGCCAGCAGCTTAGTTTCAGGCAGGGGCACTGAAGCTTTCTTT
v_gene: TRBV7-2
len: 15
d_gene: -
j_gene: TRBJ1-1
abundance: -

CDR3aa: CASSHLDRDTEAFF
CDR3nt: TGTGCCAGCAGCCACTTGGACAGGGACACTGAAGCTTTCTTT
v_gene: TRBV14
len: 14
d_gene: TRBD1
j_gene: TRBJ1-1
abundance: few

CDR3aa: CASIRTSGRTDTQYF
CDR3nt: TGTGCCAGCATCCGGACTAGCGGCCGCACAGATACGCAGTATTTT
v_gene: TRBV2
len: 15
d_gene: TRBD2
j_gene: TRBJ2-3
abundance: -

CDR3aa: CASGLGGYYGYTF
CDR3nt: TGTGCCAGCGGGCTCGGAGGATACTATGGCTACACCTTC
v_gene: TRBV6-1
len: 13
d_gene: -
j_gene: TRBJ1-2
abundance: -

CDR3aa: CASSQDRGEEGNEQFF
CDR3nt: TGCGCCAGCAGCCAAGATAGAGGGGAGGAGGGCAATGAGCAGTTCTTC
v_gene: TRBV4-3
len: 16
d_gene: -
j_gene: TRBJ2-1
abundance: -

CDR3aa: CASGFGREGSDTQYF
CDR3nt: TGTGCCAGCGGCTTCGGACGGGAGGGCTCTGATACGCAGTATTTT
v_gene: TRBV6-6
len: 15
d_gene: TRBD2
j_gene: TRBJ2-3
abundance: -